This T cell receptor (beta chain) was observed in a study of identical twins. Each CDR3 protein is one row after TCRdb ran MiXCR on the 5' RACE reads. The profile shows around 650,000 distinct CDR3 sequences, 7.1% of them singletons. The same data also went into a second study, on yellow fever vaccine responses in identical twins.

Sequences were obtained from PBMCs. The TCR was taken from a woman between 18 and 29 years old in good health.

The CDR3 coding sequence is TGTGCCAGCAGCCGACTTTCGGGCGGGGGCTACAATGAGCAGTTCTTC. Translation gives CASSRLSGGGYNEQFF. The chain is built from TRBV7-2 and TRBJ2-1; TRBD2 matches at 7 bases. With V trimmed by 5 bases and J by 3 bases, 10 bases remained unmatched. The CDR3 extends over 16 amino acids. The germline CDR1 and CDR2 sequences are SGHTA and FQGNSA.